The T cell receptor beta chain described here comes from a study of tissue T cells after allogeneic stem cell transplantation. The CDR3 extends over 14 amino acids. V was cut by 2 bases and J by 4 bases, with 11 bases left in between. CDR1 NNHDY and CDR2 SYVADS come from the germline V gene. Concerning this clone: Genes and germline are mouse. The missing CDR3 end, 1 residue past where the read stops, is filled in from the germline J gene.

Repertoires were generated with immunoSEQ multiplex PCR, while TCRdb's copy carries only in-frame clones and drops some. The sample holds tens of thousands of clones; over 55% are singletons and the top ten take over 0.6%. The sequenced sample consisted of spleen. The rearrangement joins TRBV13-3 to TRBJ2-3, with a possible D match to TRBD2 (6 bases). This TCR derives from a female BALB/c mouse in good health. The strain's MHC haplotype is H2-d. The sequenced CDR3 bases are TGTGCCAGCAGTGAACGGGGGGTTACAGAAACGCTGTAT. Protein product: CASSERGVTETLY. The CDR3 reads in full as CASSERGVTETLYF.